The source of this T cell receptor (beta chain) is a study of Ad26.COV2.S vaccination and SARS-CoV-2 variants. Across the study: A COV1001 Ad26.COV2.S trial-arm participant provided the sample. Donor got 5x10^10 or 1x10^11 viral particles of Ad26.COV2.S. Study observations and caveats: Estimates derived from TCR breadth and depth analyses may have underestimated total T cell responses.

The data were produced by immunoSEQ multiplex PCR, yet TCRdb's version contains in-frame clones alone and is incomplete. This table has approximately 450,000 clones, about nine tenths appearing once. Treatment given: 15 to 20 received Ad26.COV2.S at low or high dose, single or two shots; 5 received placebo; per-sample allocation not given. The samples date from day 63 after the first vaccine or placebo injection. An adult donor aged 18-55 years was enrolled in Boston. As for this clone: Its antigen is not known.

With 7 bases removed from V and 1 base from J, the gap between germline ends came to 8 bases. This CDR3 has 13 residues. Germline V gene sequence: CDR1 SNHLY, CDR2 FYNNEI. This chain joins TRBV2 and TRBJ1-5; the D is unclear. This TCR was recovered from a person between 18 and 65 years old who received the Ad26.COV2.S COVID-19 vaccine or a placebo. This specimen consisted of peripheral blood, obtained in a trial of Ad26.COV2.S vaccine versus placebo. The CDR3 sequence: CASKEASNQPQHF. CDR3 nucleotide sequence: TGTGCCAGCAAAGAGGCGAGCAATCAGCCCCAGCATTTT.